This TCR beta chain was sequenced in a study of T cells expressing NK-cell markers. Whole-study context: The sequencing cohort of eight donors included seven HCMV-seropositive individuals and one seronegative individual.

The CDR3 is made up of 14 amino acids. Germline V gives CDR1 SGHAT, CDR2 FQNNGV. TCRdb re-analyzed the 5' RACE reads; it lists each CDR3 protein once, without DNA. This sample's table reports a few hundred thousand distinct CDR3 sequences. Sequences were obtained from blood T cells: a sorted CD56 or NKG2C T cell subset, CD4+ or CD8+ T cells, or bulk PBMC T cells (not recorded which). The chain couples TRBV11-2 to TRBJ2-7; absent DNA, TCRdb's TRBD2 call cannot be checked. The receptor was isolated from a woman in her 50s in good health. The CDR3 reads CASSRTSQPYEQYF.